Below are 9 T cell receptor beta chains sequenced from a single sample in a study of blood T cells in healthy people across ages. Using a J-beta primer mix together with a sample-barcoded 5' primer, a second PCR was run for roughly 7 to 12 cycles. TCRdb reanalysed the 5' RACE reads using MiXCR and keeps one entry per CDR3 protein. Here the sample spans hundreds of thousands of distinct CDR3 sequences, roughly 24% being singletons. This sample was also put to use in a study of T cells of mothers and their children.

The sequenced sample consisted of blood. Every receptor here comes from a boy aged 5-17 years in good health.

This chain uses TRBV29-1 with TRBJ1-2; possible D gene TRBD1, 5 bases. Germline V CDR1 and CDR2: SQVTM, ANQGSEA. The V end was cut by 4 bases, the J end by 7 bases, with 13 bases between. The CDR3 totals 12 residues. Here the CDR3 DNA reads TGCAGCGTTGCCGGGACGGTGAGTGGCTACACCTTC. Its translation: CSVAGTVSGYTF. The complete variable domain, with remaining parts taken from reference TRBV29-1 and TRBJ1-2, reads SAVISQKPSRDICQRGTSLTIQCQVDSQVTMMFWYRQQPGQSLTLIATANQGSEATYESGFVIDKFPISRPNLTFSTLTVSNMSPEDSSIYLCSVAGTVSGYTFGSGTRLTVV.

The chain couples TRBV25-1 to TRBJ2-5, with D maybe TRBD1 (6 bases). The DNA end favors TRBJ2-7, so the J call may be wrong. Germline CDR1 MGHDK, CDR2 SYGVNS. CDR3 length: 15 amino acids. CDR3 in amino acids: CASSDPTGLPYEQYF. The CDR3 DNA reads as TGTGCCAGCAGTGACCCAACAGGGCTGCCCTACGAGCAGTACTTC.

This clonotype has more than one count but fewer than ten. The chain carries TRBV28 and TRBJ2-2, with a tentative D call TRBD2 (6 bases). The V gene's germline CDR1 is MDHEN and CDR2 SYDVKM. This CDR3 region has 15 residues. The V end lost 6 bases, the J end lost 5 bases, and 16 bases lay between the germline ends. This CDR3 is CASRVPRAGTGELFF. The CDR3 coding sequence is TGTGCCAGCAGGGTGCCGAGGGCGGGAACCGGGGAGCTGTTTTTT.

The chain couples TRBV20-1 to TRBJ2-2, with 8 bases fitting TRBD2. V gave up 5 bases and J gave up 1 base; unmatched junction bases: 6. Germline V gives CDR1 DFQATT, CDR2 SNEGSKA (reference sequence). The CDR3 loop spans 15 amino acids. The DNA of the CDR3 is TGCAGTGCTCCTGGACTAGCCTTGAACACCGGGGAGCTGTTTTTT. As protein: CSAPGLALNTGELFF.

This sequence joins TRBV2 and TRBJ1-4, with D possibly matching TRBD1 (5 bases). The CDR3 spans 15 residues. Looked up from germline, CDR1 is SNHLY and CDR2 is FYNNEI. The V gene lost 1 base and the J gene lost 0 bases, with 6 bases spanning the gap. DNA of the CDR3: TGTGCCAGCAGTGAAGGAGGGGCAACTAATGAAAAACTGTTTTTT. Amino acids: CASSEGGATNEKLFF.

A few counts support this clonotype. The rearrangement uses TRBV18 and TRBJ1-2; a possible D gene is TRBD1 (6 bases). Germline V gene data show CDR1 as KGHSH and CDR2 as LQKENI. V lost 8 bases to trimming and J lost 4 bases, with 20 bases between them. The CDR3 contains 15 residues. The CDR3 here is CASTASTGQVYGYTF. Written as DNA, the CDR3 is TGTGCCAGCACCGCTTCGACAGGCCAGGTCTATGGCTACACCTTC.

This clonotype has a handful of counts. As DNA, the CDR3 is TGCGCCAGCAGCTTGTGGACAGGAGCTGGAAACACCATATATTTT. Protein product: CASSLWTGAGNTIYF. This sequence joins TRBV5-1 and TRBJ1-3, with 7 nucleotides matching TRBD1. The CDR3 has 15 amino acids. The trim removed 1 base at V and 2 bases at J, leaving 3 bases unmatched. Per the germline V gene, CDR1 is SGHRS and CDR2 is YFSETQ.

The chain recombines TRBV9 with TRBJ2-2, with TRBD2 as a possible D gene (7 bases). Trimming removed 5 bases at V and 6 bases at J, with 23 bases between. Germline V gives CDR1 SGDLS, CDR2 YYNGEE. This CDR3 region has 17 residues. The CDR3 reads CASSERLGGAYAGELFF. CDR3 sequence (DNA): TGTGCCAGCAGTGAAAGGCTAGGGGGGGCCTACGCCGGGGAGCTGTTTTTT.

V usage is TRBV20-1 and J usage is TRBJ2-5; no reliable D call. This CDR3 contains 15 residues. Germline CDR1 reads DFQATT; CDR2 reads SNEGSKA (reference sequence). V lost 6 bases to trimming and J lost 5 bases, with 22 bases between them. CDR3 nucleotides: TGCAGTGCCTCCCCCGACGGATTTCTAATGGAGACCCAGTACTTC. The encoded protein is CSASPDGFLMETQYF.